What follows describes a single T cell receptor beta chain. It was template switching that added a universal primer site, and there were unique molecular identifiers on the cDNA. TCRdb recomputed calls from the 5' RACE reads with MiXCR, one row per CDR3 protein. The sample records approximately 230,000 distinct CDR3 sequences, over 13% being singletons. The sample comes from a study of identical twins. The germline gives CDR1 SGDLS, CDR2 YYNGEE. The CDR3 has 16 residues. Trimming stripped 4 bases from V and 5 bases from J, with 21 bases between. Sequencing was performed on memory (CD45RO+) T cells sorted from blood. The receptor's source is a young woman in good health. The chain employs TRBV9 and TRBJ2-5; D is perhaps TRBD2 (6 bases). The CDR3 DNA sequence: TGTGCCAGCAGCACCAGAGGAACCGGGGGTCGGGAGACCCAGTACTTC. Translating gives CASSTRGTGGRETQYF. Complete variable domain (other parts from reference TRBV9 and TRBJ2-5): DSGVTQTPKHLITATGQRVTLRCSPRSGDLSVYWYQQSLDQGLQFLIQYYNGEERAKGNILERFSAQQFPDLHSELNLSSLELGDSALYFCASSTRGTGGRETQYFGPGTRLLVL.